The 5 T cell receptor beta chains presented below share a single source sample, sequenced in a study of T-cell memory formation after mild COVID-19 listed by TCRdb under 2021. The library was produced with 5' RACE. The sequencer listed for this sample is Illumina NovaSeq 6000. TCRdb reworked the public reads: Q25 trimming with fastp, MiXCR clone assembly, productive beta chains retained. Rows are combined by CDR3 protein, so each entry shows the most common genes and DNA. This sample gives fewer than 250,000 distinct CDR3 sequences in total; less than 20% of them show up just once. Over 2% of the sample lies in the top ten. What was sequenced was PBMCs or a T cell subset sorted from them (not recorded which). All receptors come from an adult woman who had mild COVID-19 (a few samples of this study predate the infection). The sample titles of this study are shuffled in the database, so cell type and time point are left out; the donor was told from shared clones.

This clonotype was seen more than once but under ten times. V gene TRBV6-1 combines with J gene TRBJ1-5; TRBD1 might be the D (5 bases). The CDR3 has 14 residues. The V gene's germline CDR1 is MNHNS and CDR2 SASEGT. V was pared by 2 bases and J by 9 bases, with 14 bases between. The CDR3 loop is CASSERGRLSPQHF. The CDR3 DNA reads as TGTGCCAGCAGTGAAAGGGGCCGCCTCTCGCCCCAGCATTTT.

The sample holds a few counts of this clonotype. V and J are TRBV5-5 and TRBJ2-6, with a possible D match to TRBD1 (5 bases). Between the trimmed V and J ends, which lost 4 bases and 2 bases, there was a span of 13 bases. The CDR3 has 16 amino acids. Looked up from germline, CDR1 is SGHKS and CDR2 is YYEKEE (reference sequence). The CDR3 region has the DNA TGTGCCAGCAGCCCCCTCCCAGGGACTGGGGCCAACGTCCTGACTTTC. Protein product: CASSPLPGTGANVLTF.

This clonotype was detected many times. V and J are TRBV7-9 and TRBJ2-3; D not resolved. There are 15 residues in the CDR3. Per germline, CDR1 SEHNR and CDR2 FQNEAQ (reference sequence). The germline V and J ends were trimmed by 1 base and 0 bases, with 8 bases remaining between them. CDR3 sequence reads: CASSLDRASTDTQYF. CDR3 coding DNA: TGTGCCAGCAGCTTAGATCGTGCTAGCACAGATACGCAGTATTTT.

In its sample, this clonotype was seen a few times. The chain links TRBV7-9 to TRBJ1-1; D unresolved. The length of the CDR3 is 12 residues. Looked up from germline, CDR1 is SEHNR and CDR2 is FQNEAQ (reference sequence). Trimming removed 0 bases from V and 12 bases from J, with 11 bases in between. CDR3 loop: CASSLATLETFF. DNA for the CDR3: TGTGCCAGCAGCTTAGCCACCTTAGAGACTTTCTTT. Variable domain in full (rest from reference TRBV7-9 and TRBJ1-1): DTGVSQNPRHKITKRGQNVTFRCDPISEHNRLYWYRQTLGQGPEFLTYFQNEAQLEKSRLLSDRFSAERPKGSFSTLEIQRTEQGDSAMYLCASSLATLETFFGQGTRLTVV.

This clonotype has at least ten counts. The V call is TRBV6-2 or TRBV6-3, the J call TRBJ2-3; the D gene is possibly TRBD2 (6 bases). V lost 2 bases and J lost 5, with 32 bases in between. The CDR3 contains 21 residues. Germline V gene sequence: CDR1 MNHEY, CDR2 SVGEGT. The CDR3 spells CASSYAPMKSTAGGALDTQYF. DNA of the CDR3: TGTGCCAGCAGTTACGCACCTATGAAATCGACAGCTGGCGGGGCCCTAGATACGCAGTATTTT.